The TCR beta chain described here comes from a study of T cells in Graves' hyperthyroidism and ophthalmopathy. Notes on this clonotype: Its matching antigen is unknown.

TCR beta CDR3 regions were amplified from RNA transcripts. During a first-round RT-PCR of the TCR CDR3, the HTBI primer set was used. MiXCR was run by TCRdb on the multiplex PCR reads, yielding one entry per CDR3 protein. The sample lists some 600,000 distinct CDR3 sequences, 40% to 55% seen once, with just under 8.5% in the top ten. The study, taken as a whole, reports: Blood also carried most thyroid clonotypes expanded above 0.001.

V lost 5 bases and J 0 bases, leaving 8 bases between the germline ends. The CDR3 loop spans 13 amino acids. The chain recombines TRBV12-3 or TRBV12-4 with TRBJ2-7; D is uncertain. The source is a woman under 30 with Graves' hyperthyroidism. Sequencing was carried out using peripheral blood or thyroid tissue (not recorded which). DNA for the CDR3: TGTGCCAGCAGTCGCAGGAGCTCCTACGAGCAGTACTTC. Translating gives CASSRRSSYEQYF.